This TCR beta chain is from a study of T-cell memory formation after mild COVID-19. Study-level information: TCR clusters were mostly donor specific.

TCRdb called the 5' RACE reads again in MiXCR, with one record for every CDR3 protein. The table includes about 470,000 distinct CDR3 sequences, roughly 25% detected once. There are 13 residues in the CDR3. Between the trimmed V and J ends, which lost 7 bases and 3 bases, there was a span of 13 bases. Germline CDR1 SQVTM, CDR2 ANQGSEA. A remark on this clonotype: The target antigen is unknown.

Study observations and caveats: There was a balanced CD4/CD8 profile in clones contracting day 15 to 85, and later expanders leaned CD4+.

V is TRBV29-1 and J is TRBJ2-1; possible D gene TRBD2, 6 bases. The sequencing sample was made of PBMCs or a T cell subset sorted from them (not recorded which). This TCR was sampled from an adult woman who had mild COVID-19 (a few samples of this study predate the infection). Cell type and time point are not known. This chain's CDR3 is CSAEAGYYNEQFF. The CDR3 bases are TGCAGCGCTGAGGCGGGGTACTACAATGAGCAGTTCTTC.